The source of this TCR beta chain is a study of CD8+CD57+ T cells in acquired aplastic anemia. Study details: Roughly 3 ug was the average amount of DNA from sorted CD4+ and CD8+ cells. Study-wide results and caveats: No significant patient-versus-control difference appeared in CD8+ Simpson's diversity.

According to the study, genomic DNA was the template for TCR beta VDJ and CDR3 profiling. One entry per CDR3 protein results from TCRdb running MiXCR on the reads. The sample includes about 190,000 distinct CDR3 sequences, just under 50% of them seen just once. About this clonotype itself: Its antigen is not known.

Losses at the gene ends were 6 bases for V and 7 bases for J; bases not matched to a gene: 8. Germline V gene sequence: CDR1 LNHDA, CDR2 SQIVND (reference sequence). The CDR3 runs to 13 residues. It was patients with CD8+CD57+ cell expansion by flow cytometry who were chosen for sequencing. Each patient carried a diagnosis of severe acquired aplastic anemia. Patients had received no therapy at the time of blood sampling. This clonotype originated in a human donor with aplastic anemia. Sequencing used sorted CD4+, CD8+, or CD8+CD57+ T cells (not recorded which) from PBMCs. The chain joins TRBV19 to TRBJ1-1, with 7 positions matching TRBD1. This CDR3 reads CASSRNRDSEAFF. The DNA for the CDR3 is TGTGCCAGTAGCAGGAACCGGGACAGTGAAGCTTTCTTT.